These T cell receptor beta chains were read from a single sample in a study of blood T cell repertoires in COVID-19. The assay was immunoSEQ multiplex PCR, and TCRdb's table has in-frame clones only and misses some. Among 300,000 to 400,000 clones listed, roughly 90% were seen once. Sequencing used peripheral blood. These receptors were obtained from a woman aged 70 to 79 with COVID-19, enrolled during active disease. Both conserved end residues are part of each CDR3. The order of the fields is V gene, J gene, clone size, D gene, CDR3 protein, CDR3 DNA. The D gene is left open where the match is weak. Size is omitted from some rows. Given values are once, few, many or a class for expanded clones.

>TRBV9|TRBJ2-3|NA|TRBD2
CASSVGGGAKSTDTQYF
TGTGCCAGCAGCGTCGGCGGGGGGGCAAAAAGCACAGATACGCAGTATTTT
>TRBV27|TRBJ1-5|few|NA
CASSLDSYSNQPQHF
TGTGCCAGCAGCCTCGACAGTTATAGCAATCAGCCCCAGCATTTT
>TRBV2|TRBJ1-1|NA|NA
CASRPTVNTEAFF
TGTGCCAGCAGGCCCACAGTGAACACTGAAGCTTTCTTT
>TRBV5-6|TRBJ1-1|once|TRBD1
CASGARGTGGTEAFF
TGTGCCAGCGGAGCACGCGGGACAGGGGGCACTGAAGCTTTCTTT
>TRBV13|TRBJ1-1|NA|NA
CASRDRDKKTEAFF
TGTGCCAGCAGAGACCGGGACAAAAAAACTGAAGCTTTCTTT
>TRBV7-9|TRBJ1-4|NA|TRBD1
CASSSRDSYNEKLFF
TGTGCCAGCAGCTCAAGGGACAGTTATAATGAAAAACTGTTTTTT
>TRBV10-2|TRBJ1-4|NA|NA
CASSESWLGEKLFF
TGCGCCAGCAGTGAGTCTTGGCTGGGCGAAAAACTGTTTTTT
>TRBV23-1|TRBJ1-1|NA|TRBD1
CASTPTCRGHRTEAFF
TGCGCCAGCACCCCCACATGCAGGGGGCATCGCACTGAAGCTTTCTTT
>TRBV24-1|TRBJ2-7|NA|NA
CATSDLTRTYEQYF
TGTGCCACCAGTGATTTGACTAGGACCTACGAGCAGTACTTC
>TRBV7-6|TRBJ2-7|once|NA
CASSLSSRHEQYF
TGTGCCAGCAGCTTATCTAGCCGCCACGAGCAGTACTTC
>TRBV25-1|TRBJ2-5|NA|NA
CASSSGSRETQYF
TGTGCCAGCAGTTCGGGGAGTCGGGAGACCCAGTACTTC
>TRBV7-4|TRBJ1-6|NA|NA
CASSPYRAPMPYNSPLHF
TGTGCCAGCAGCCCCTACAGGGCCCCTATGCCCTATAATTCACCCCTCCACTTT
>TRBV20-1|TRBJ2-5|NA|NA
CSASRGAVGSETQYF
TGCAGTGCTAGTCGGGGGGCGGTAGGATCAGAGACCCAGTACTTC
>TRBV7-9|TRBJ2-5|few|NA
CASSYVQETQYF
TGTGCCAGCAGCTACGTGCAGGAGACCCAGTACTTC
>TRBV6-5|TRBJ1-1|NA|NA
CASRRGGTEAFF
TGTGCCAGCAGAAGGGGAGGAACTGAAGCTTTCTTT
>TRBV9|TRBJ2-7|NA|NA
CASSVASQVGSYEQYF
TGTGCCAGCAGCGTAGCCAGCCAGGTTGGCTCCTACGAGCAGTACTTC
>TRBV5-6|TRBJ2-7|NA|TRBD2
CASSPLAGESYEQYF
TGTGCCAGCAGTCCTCTAGCGGGGGAATCCTACGAGCAGTACTTC
>TRBV6-2/TRBV6-3|TRBJ2-6|NA|NA
CASSLGASGANVLTF
TGTGCCAGCAGTCTAGGGGCATCTGGGGCCAACGTCCTGACTTTC
>TRBV7-9|TRBJ2-3|NA|TRBD1
CASSLGGTVSTDTQYF
TGTGCCAGCAGCTTAGGGGGGACAGTGAGCACAGATACGCAGTATTTT
>TRBV7-2|TRBJ2-2|few|NA
CASSPFSGANTGELFF
TGTGCCAGCAGCCCGTTTAGCGGAGCGAACACCGGGGAGCTGTTTTTT
>TRBV19|TRBJ2-3|NA|TRBD2
CASSLRLAGLTDTQYF
TGTGCCAGTAGTCTCCGACTAGCGGGATTGACAGATACGCAGTATTTT
>TRBV5-6|TRBJ1-1|NA|TRBD1
CASSYSGQGDLNTEAFF
TGTGCCAGCAGCTATTCGGGACAGGGGGACTTGAACACTGAAGCTTTCTTT
>TRBV2|TRBJ1-2|NA|TRBD1
CASSLDRGRFGYTF
TGTGCCAGCAGTTTAGACAGGGGGCGTTTTGGCTACACCTTC
>TRBV2|TRBJ2-3|once|TRBD1
CASSGTGTDTQYF
TGTGCCAGCAGCGGGACAGGCACAGATACGCAGTATTTT
>TRBV30|TRBJ1-2|NA|NA
CAWTDFKDPYGYTF
TGTGCCTGGACAGACTTCAAGGATCCCTATGGCTACACCTTC
>TRBV5-6|TRBJ2-7|NA|NA
CASSLARDEQYF
TGTGCCAGCAGCTTGGCCCGCGACGAGCAGTACTTC
>TRBV5-1|TRBJ2-3|NA|TRBD1
CASSLGGAGGLDTQYF
TGCGCCAGCAGCTTGGGGGGCGCAGGGGGATTAGATACGCAGTATTTT
>TRBV28|TRBJ2-3|NA|TRBD2
CASSSPGLGTDTQYF
TGTGCCAGCAGTTCCCCGGGACTAGGCACAGATACGCAGTATTTT
>TRBV27|TRBJ1-1|NA|NA
CASSLLSGDTEAFF
TGTGCCAGCAGTCTCCTCTCAGGGGACACTGAAGCTTTCTTT
>TRBV21-1|TRBJ1-4|NA|NA
CASSLSQLVPTNEKLFF
TGTGCCAGCAGCCTCTCCCAACTCGTCCCAACTAATGAAAAACTGTTTTTT
>TRBV6-5|TRBJ1-1|few|NA
CASSYSQGSKAEAFF
TGTGCCAGCAGTTACTCTCAGGGGTCCAAGGCTGAAGCTTTCTTT
>TRBV7-2|TRBJ1-2|NA|NA
CASSPTVLDYGYTF
TGTGCCAGCAGCCCGACAGTTCTTGACTATGGCTACACCTTC
>TRBV9|TRBJ1-6|few|TRBD1
CASSVVWTGESPLHF
TGTGCCAGCAGCGTAGTGTGGACAGGAGAGTCACCCCTCCACTTT
>TRBV10-2|TRBJ2-4|NA|NA
CASSESAGLAKNIQYF
TGCGCCAGCAGTGAATCGGCAGGGCTAGCCAAAAACATTCAGTACTTC
>TRBV18|TRBJ2-7|NA|NA
CASSQGERYEQYF
TGTGCCAGCTCACAAGGGGAAAGATACGAGCAGTACTTC
>TRBV6-5|TRBJ1-2|NA|NA
CASSQGLYGYTF
TGTGCCAGCAGCCAGGGACTCTATGGCTACACCTTC
>TRBV19|TRBJ1-6|NA|TRBD1
CASSDRERGSPLHF
TGTGCCAGTAGCGACAGGGAAAGGGGTTCACCCCTCCACTTT
>TRBV5-1|TRBJ2-3|NA|TRBD2
CASSPGASGGSYADTQYF
TGCGCCAGCAGCCCGGGGGCTAGCGGGGGGTCTTACGCAGATACGCAGTATTTT
>TRBV27|TRBJ2-3|NA|NA
CASRPWSGPDTQYF
TGTGCCAGCCGCCCGTGGAGCGGCCCAGATACGCAGTATTTT
>TRBV30|TRBJ1-3|NA|NA
CAWSTAASGNTIYF
TGTGCCTGGAGTACAGCCGCCTCTGGAAACACCATATATTTT